One sample yielded the 9 T cell receptor beta chains listed below, sequenced in a study of cytomegalovirus exposure and HLA in healthy donors. PCR was performed using 60 Vbeta and 13 Jbeta primers. Produced via immunoSEQ multiplex PCR; TCRdb's table is partial and in-frame only. The sample lists more than 80,000 clones, roughly four fifths occurring once. The source material was PBMCs. Every receptor here comes from a man between 50 and 59 years old in good health and CMV-seronegative.

With respect to this clone: The sample holds other DNA sequences that translate to the same CDR3. The chain uses TRBV5-1 and TRBJ1-1, with D tentatively TRBD1 (6 bases). This CDR3 has 15 residues. Trimming left V 2 bases short and J 1 base short, with 12 bases between. Germline-derived CDR1 and CDR2 are SGHRS and YFSETQ. The CDR3 DNA reads as TGCGCCAGCAGCTTCGAAAGGGGGACGAACACTGAAGCTTTCTTT. It is translated as CASSFERGTNTEAFF. Filled out from reference TRBV5-1 and TRBJ1-1, the complete variable domain reads KAGVTQTPRYLIKTRGQQVTLSCSPISGHRSVSWYQQTPGQGLQFLFEYFSETQRNKGNFPGRFSGRQFSNSRSEMNVSTLELGDSALYLCASSFERGTNTEAFFGQGTRLTVV.

The J gene is TRBJ2-3, the V gene TRBV9; 14 nucleotides agree with TRBD2. Losses at the gene ends were 0 bases for V and 6 bases for J; bases not matched to a gene: 9. The CDR3 is made up of 18 amino acids. The V gene's germline CDR1 is SGDLS and CDR2 YYNGEE. The CDR3 DNA follows: TGTGCCAGCAGCGTAGGAGGGACTAGCGGGGGTTTCCTGGATACGCAGTATTTT. This gives the protein CASSVGGTSGGFLDTQYF. Looking up the rest from reference TRBV9 and TRBJ2-3 gives the full variable domain: DSGVTQTPKHLITATGQRVTLRCSPRSGDLSVYWYQQSLDQGLQFLIQYYNGEERAKGNILERFSAQQFPDLHSELNLSSLELGDSALYFCASSVGGTSGGFLDTQYFGPGTRLTVL.

This clone was counted a few times. The rearrangement joins TRBV5-8 to TRBJ1-1; TRBD1 matches 12 bases. With V trimmed by 4 bases and J by 9 bases, 7 bases remained unmatched. Germline V gene sequence: CDR1 SGHTS, CDR2 YDEGEE. This CDR3 region has 14 residues. CDR3 protein: CASSPGTGGAKAFF. In DNA, the CDR3 is TGTGCCAGCAGCCCCGGGACAGGGGGCGCAAAAGCTTTCTTT.

The J gene is TRBJ1-6, the V gene TRBV19, with TRBD1 as a possible D gene (6 bases). The germline CDR1 and CDR2 sequences are LNHDA and SQIVND (reference sequence). Trimming took off 5 bases at V and 12 bases at J, with 14 bases between the two ends. The CDR3 is 13 amino acids. CDR3 sequence reads: CASSPPRGRPLHF. CDR3 bases: TGTGCCAGTAGTCCACCGCGGGGGCGACCCCTCCACTTT.

J is TRBJ2-5 and V is TRBV12-5; no definite D call. The CDR3 is made up of 13 amino acids. Germline V gene lookup returns CDR1 LGHNT and CDR2 FRNRAP. Trimming took 7 bases from V and 5 from J, leaving 14 bases between them. For the CDR3, the DNA is TGTGCTAGTGAGCACCTGGTCGAGGAGACCCAGTACTTC. It specifies CASEHLVEETQYF.

The V call is TRBV5-1, the J call TRBJ1-4; D not certain. The germline V and J ends were trimmed by 0 bases and 4 bases, with 10 bases remaining between them. This CDR3 comprises 15 residues. CDR1 and CDR2 (germline): SGHRS, YFSETQ. In DNA, the CDR3 is TGCGCCAGCAGCTTGGGGTCCGGGAATAATGAAAAACTGTTTTTT. This sequence encodes CASSLGSGNNEKLFF.

This chain connects TRBV9 to TRBJ1-6; 10 bases agree with TRBD1. The CDR3 length is 14 residues. Germline V gene data show CDR1 as SGDLS and CDR2 as YYNGEE. J was trimmed by 8 bases and V by 4 bases; bases with no gene match: 3. The CDR3 bases are TGTGCCAGCAGCCAAGGACAGGGGGATTCACCCCTCCACTTT. This codes for CASSQGQGDSPLHF.

The CDR3 is CASSAGLSSYEQYV. The CDR3 nucleotides are TGTGCCAGCAGCGCGGGACTGAGCTCCTACGAGCAGTACGTC. This sequence joins TRBV5-4 and TRBJ2-7; possible D gene TRBD2, 6 bases. Germline V CDR1 and CDR2: SGHNT, YYREEE (reference sequence). CDR3 length: 14 residues. The V end lost 4 bases, the J end lost 0 bases, and 11 bases lay between the germline ends.

The chain joins TRBV4-3 to TRBJ1-4, with no clear D. The CDR3 covers 15 residues. Germline lookup yields CDR1 LGHNA and CDR2 YSLEER. V was clipped by 2 bases and J by 5 bases, with 12 bases between them. The CDR3 region is CASSQNREANEKLFF. The CDR3 region has the DNA TGCGCCAGCAGCCAAAACCGGGAGGCAAATGAAAAACTGTTTTTT.